This is a list of T cell receptor beta chains from one sample in a study of T cell responses to AZD1222 COVID-19 vaccine. Sequencing was performed with immunoSEQ multiplex PCR; in TCRdb, only in-frame clones are kept and a portion is missing. The sample holds roughly 120,000 clones, 80% to 90% seen once. The specimen was peripheral blood, collected on day 0 of MenACWY control vaccination. The receptors shown here come from an adult in good health. Each CDR3 is given with its conserved first and last residue. A D gene is named only where the DNA matches it firmly. A clone size is listed for some rows: how often the clone was seen (once, few, many), or a class if it is expanded.

J: TRBJ1-1; size: NA; V: TRBV6-2/TRBV6-3; D: NA; CDR3: CASSYPNGGTTEAFF; DNA: TGTGCCAGCAGTTACCCGAACGGGGGGACCACTGAAGCTTTCTTT
J: TRBJ2-1; size: NA; V: TRBV11-2; D: NA; CDR3: CASSPGLGEQFF; DNA: TGTGCCAGCAGCCCCGGGTTAGGTGAGCAGTTCTTC
J: TRBJ2-6; size: NA; V: TRBV11-2; D: TRBD1; CDR3: CASSPWTGVAGANVLTF; DNA: TGTGCCAGCAGCCCCTGGACAGGGGTGGCTGGGGCCAACGTCCTGACTTTC
J: TRBJ2-1; size: NA; V: TRBV5-5; D: TRBD1; CDR3: CASSWGQGANEQFF; DNA: TGTGCCAGCAGCTGGGGACAGGGGGCTAATGAGCAGTTCTTC
J: TRBJ1-6; size: few; V: TRBV3-1/TRBV3-2; D: TRBD1; CDR3: CASTTGGSGSPLHF; DNA: TGTGCCAGCACAACAGGGGGCTCGGGTTCACCCCTCCACTTT
J: TRBJ1-2; size: NA; V: TRBV2; D: NA; CDR3: CASSRQAYGYTF; DNA: TGTGCCAGCAGTCGACAGGCCTATGGCTACACCTTC
J: TRBJ2-1; size: NA; V: TRBV18; D: TRBD2; CDR3: CASSPTSGGDYNEQFF; DNA: TGTGCCAGCTCACCAACTAGCGGGGGGGATTACAATGAGCAGTTCTTC
J: TRBJ2-2; size: few; V: TRBV28; D: NA; CDR3: CASSPWGTGELFF; DNA: TGTGCCAGCAGTCCGTGGGGAACCGGGGAGCTGTTTTTT
J: TRBJ1-1; size: once; V: TRBV30; D: TRBD1; CDR3: CAWSGPGTGMRTEAFF; DNA: TGTGCCTGGAGTGGTCCCGGGACAGGGATGAGGACTGAAGCTTTCTTT
J: TRBJ2-6; size: NA; V: TRBV27; D: NA; CDR3: CASSPWAGSGANVLTF; DNA: TGTGCCAGCAGTCCGTGGGCCGGCTCTGGGGCCAACGTCCTGACTTTC
J: TRBJ2-3; size: NA; V: TRBV24-1; D: TRBD2; CDR3: CATSDFIRSGGATDTQYF; DNA: TGTGCCACCAGTGATTTTATTAGAAGCGGGGGGGCGACAGATACGCAGTATTTT
J: TRBJ1-1; size: few; V: TRBV4-3; D: NA; CDR3: CASSQGLQLTEAFF; DNA: TGCGCCAGCAGCCAAGGGTTGCAGCTCACTGAAGCTTTCTTT
J: TRBJ1-2; size: NA; V: TRBV19; D: NA; CDR3: CASSIRGGYTF; DNA: TGTGCCAGTAGTATCCGGGGCGGCTACACCTTC
J: TRBJ2-5; size: once; V: TRBV15; D: TRBD2; CDR3: CATSILAGASETQYF; DNA: TGTGCCACCAGCATCTTAGCGGGGGCATCAGAGACCCAGTACTTC
J: TRBJ2-7; size: NA; V: TRBV27; D: TRBD1; CDR3: CASSKYRDRGINEQYF; DNA: TGTGCCAGCAGTAAATACCGGGACAGGGGAATAAACGAGCAGTACTTC
J: TRBJ2-1; size: NA; V: TRBV10-3; D: NA; CDR3: CAISAGNDLTNEQFF; DNA: TGTGCCATCAGTGCGGGGAATGACTTAACCAATGAGCAGTTCTTC
J: TRBJ1-5; size: NA; V: TRBV18; D: NA; CDR3: CASSLDRNQPQHF; DNA: TGTGCCAGCTCACTCGACAGGAATCAGCCCCAGCATTTT
J: TRBJ1-2; size: once; V: TRBV7-2; D: TRBD1; CDR3: CASSLVLTGVGYTF; DNA: TGTGCCAGCAGCTTAGTGTTGACAGGGGTAGGCTACACCTTC
J: TRBJ1-5; size: NA; V: TRBV7-9; D: NA; CDR3: CASNLSRTDPLHSNQPQHF; DNA: TGTGCCAGCAACCTCTCGAGGACAGATCCCTTACATAGCAATCAGCCCCAGCATTTT
J: TRBJ2-5; size: NA; V: TRBV5-1; D: NA; CDR3: CASSLAGTAGGLETQYF; DNA: TGCGCCAGCAGCTTGGCCGGGACTGCGGGCGGTTTGGAGACCCAGTACTTC
J: TRBJ1-3; size: NA; V: TRBV19; D: TRBD1; CDR3: CASSSLDRVGNTIYF; DNA: TGTGCCAGTAGTAGCTTGGACAGGGTCGGAAACACCATATATTTT
J: TRBJ2-7; size: once; V: TRBV5-4; D: TRBD2; CDR3: CASSPRTSGYEQYF; DNA: TGTGCCAGCAGCCCCCGGACTAGCGGCTACGAGCAGTACTTC
J: TRBJ2-3; size: NA; V: TRBV9; D: NA; CDR3: CASSVGQNTDTQYF; DNA: TGTGCCAGCAGCGTAGGCCAGAACACAGATACGCAGTATTTT
J: TRBJ1-2; size: NA; V: TRBV28; D: NA; CDR3: CASSLPYYGYTF; DNA: TGTGCCAGCAGTTTACCGTACTATGGCTACACCTTC
J: TRBJ1-5; size: NA; V: TRBV2; D: NA; CDR3: CASSGGGGNQPQHF; DNA: TGTGCCAGCAGTGGGGGCGGAGGCAATCAGCCCCAGCATTTT
J: TRBJ1-5; size: NA; V: TRBV6-2/TRBV6-3; D: TRBD1; CDR3: CASSSGTGINQPQHF; DNA: TGTGCCAGCAGTTCCGGGACAGGGATCAATCAGCCCCAGCATTTT
J: TRBJ1-5; size: NA; V: TRBV5-1; D: NA; CDR3: CASSREGNQPQHF; DNA: TGCGCCAGCAGCCGGGAGGGCAATCAGCCCCAGCATTTT
J: TRBJ2-7; size: NA; V: TRBV7-9; D: NA; CDR3: CASSFTGLVYEQYF; DNA: TGTGCCAGCAGCTTCACAGGGTTGGTGTACGAGCAGTACTTC
J: TRBJ1-2; size: NA; V: TRBV5-1; D: NA; CDR3: CASSPDGQPYGYTF; DNA: TGCGCCAGCAGCCCCGATGGACAGCCCTATGGCTACACCTTC
J: TRBJ2-5; size: NA; V: TRBV3-1/TRBV3-2; D: NA; CDR3: CASSGVGREVSQETQYF; DNA: TGTGCCAGCAGCGGGGTGGGCAGGGAAGTATCACAAGAGACCCAGTACTTC
J: TRBJ1-1; size: NA; V: TRBV19; D: NA; CDR3: CASRSAGQGLGNTEAFF; DNA: TGTGCCAGTAGGTCGGCGGGGCAGGGGTTAGGGAACACTGAAGCTTTCTTT
J: TRBJ2-7; size: NA; V: TRBV11-2; D: NA; CDR3: CASSLAAGGVEQYF; DNA: TGTGCCAGCAGCTTAGCTGCCGGCGGGGTCGAGCAGTACTTC
J: TRBJ2-7; size: NA; V: TRBV3-1/TRBV3-2; D: NA; CDR3: CASSLRTAYEQYF; DNA: TGTGCCAGCAGTCTGAGGACAGCCTACGAGCAGTACTTC
J: TRBJ1-2; size: NA; V: TRBV4-3; D: NA; CDR3: CASSQDAKGVYGYTF; DNA: TGCGCCAGCAGCCAAGATGCGAAGGGAGTGTATGGCTACACCTTC
J: TRBJ1-3; size: NA; V: TRBV13; D: NA; CDR3: CASSPPDGNTIYF; DNA: TGTGCCAGCAGTCCCCCCGATGGAAACACCATATATTTT
J: TRBJ2-5; size: NA; V: TRBV7-6; D: TRBD2; CDR3: CASSLGASGGAGETQYF; DNA: TGTGCCAGCAGCTTAGGGGCTAGCGGGGGGGCCGGTGAGACCCAGTACTTC
J: TRBJ1-6; size: NA; V: TRBV19; D: TRBD1; CDR3: CASRGNVINSPLHF; DNA: TGTGCCAGCAGGGGGAACGTGATTAATTCACCCCTCCACTTT
J: TRBJ2-2; size: NA; V: TRBV6-2/TRBV6-3; D: TRBD2; CDR3: CASSKATSYGNTGELFF; DNA: TGTGCCAGCAGTAAGGCGACTAGCTACGGAAACACCGGGGAGCTGTTTTTT
J: TRBJ1-1; size: NA; V: TRBV9; D: NA; CDR3: CASSVSQRVTEAFF; DNA: TGTGCCAGCAGCGTGAGTCAAAGGGTCACTGAAGCTTTCTTT
J: TRBJ1-6; size: NA; V: TRBV27; D: TRBD1; CDR3: CASSLYAGQAPLALHF; DNA: TGTGCCAGCAGTTTATATGCGGGACAGGCACCCTTGGCCCTCCACTTT
J: TRBJ1-2; size: NA; V: TRBV3-1/TRBV3-2; D: NA; CDR3: CASSQNTHGYGYTF; DNA: TGTGCCAGCAGCCAAAACACGCACGGCTATGGCTACACCTTC
J: TRBJ2-7; size: few; V: TRBV30; D: NA; CDR3: CAWNPHGGSYEQYF; DNA: TGTGCCTGGAACCCTCACGGGGGCTCCTACGAGCAGTACTTC
J: TRBJ2-1; size: NA; V: TRBV7-2; D: NA; CDR3: CASSTIRPDASEQFF; DNA: TGTGCCAGCAGCACAATCCGGCCCGACGCAAGCGAGCAGTTCTTC
J: TRBJ1-1; size: NA; V: TRBV5-5; D: TRBD1; CDR3: CASSSQGAMNTEAFF; DNA: TGTGCCAGCAGCTCACAGGGGGCCATGAACACTGAAGCTTTCTTT
J: TRBJ1-3; size: NA; V: TRBV5-1; D: NA; CDR3: CASSRQGSGNTIYF; DNA: TGCGCCAGCAGCCGGCAGGGATCTGGAAACACCATATATTTT
J: TRBJ2-4; size: NA; V: TRBV19; D: NA; CDR3: CASSRQRGDSNLAKNIQYF; DNA: TGTGCCAGTAGTAGGCAGAGGGGGGACAGTAACTTAGCCAAAAACATTCAGTACTTC
J: TRBJ2-1; size: NA; V: TRBV7-2; D: NA; CDR3: CASSLEFRSYEQFF; DNA: TGTGCCAGCAGCTTGGAGTTCCGGTCATATGAGCAGTTCTTC
J: TRBJ1-5; size: NA; V: TRBV12-3/TRBV12-4; D: NA; CDR3: CASSFDESGPQHF; DNA: TGTGCCAGCAGTTTCGATGAATCGGGGCCCCAGCATTTT
J: TRBJ2-5; size: NA; V: TRBV7-2; D: NA; CDR3: CASSSGDNQETQYF; DNA: TGTGCCAGCAGCTCCGGAGACAACCAAGAGACCCAGTACTTC
J: TRBJ2-5; size: once; V: TRBV11-2; D: TRBD1; CDR3: CASSPGQVRETQYF; DNA: TGTGCCAGCAGCCCTGGACAGGTCCGAGAGACCCAGTACTTC
J: TRBJ1-5; size: NA; V: TRBV7-8; D: NA; CDR3: CASKGDTSNQPQHF; DNA: TGTGCCAGCAAGGGAGACACAAGCAATCAGCCCCAGCATTTT